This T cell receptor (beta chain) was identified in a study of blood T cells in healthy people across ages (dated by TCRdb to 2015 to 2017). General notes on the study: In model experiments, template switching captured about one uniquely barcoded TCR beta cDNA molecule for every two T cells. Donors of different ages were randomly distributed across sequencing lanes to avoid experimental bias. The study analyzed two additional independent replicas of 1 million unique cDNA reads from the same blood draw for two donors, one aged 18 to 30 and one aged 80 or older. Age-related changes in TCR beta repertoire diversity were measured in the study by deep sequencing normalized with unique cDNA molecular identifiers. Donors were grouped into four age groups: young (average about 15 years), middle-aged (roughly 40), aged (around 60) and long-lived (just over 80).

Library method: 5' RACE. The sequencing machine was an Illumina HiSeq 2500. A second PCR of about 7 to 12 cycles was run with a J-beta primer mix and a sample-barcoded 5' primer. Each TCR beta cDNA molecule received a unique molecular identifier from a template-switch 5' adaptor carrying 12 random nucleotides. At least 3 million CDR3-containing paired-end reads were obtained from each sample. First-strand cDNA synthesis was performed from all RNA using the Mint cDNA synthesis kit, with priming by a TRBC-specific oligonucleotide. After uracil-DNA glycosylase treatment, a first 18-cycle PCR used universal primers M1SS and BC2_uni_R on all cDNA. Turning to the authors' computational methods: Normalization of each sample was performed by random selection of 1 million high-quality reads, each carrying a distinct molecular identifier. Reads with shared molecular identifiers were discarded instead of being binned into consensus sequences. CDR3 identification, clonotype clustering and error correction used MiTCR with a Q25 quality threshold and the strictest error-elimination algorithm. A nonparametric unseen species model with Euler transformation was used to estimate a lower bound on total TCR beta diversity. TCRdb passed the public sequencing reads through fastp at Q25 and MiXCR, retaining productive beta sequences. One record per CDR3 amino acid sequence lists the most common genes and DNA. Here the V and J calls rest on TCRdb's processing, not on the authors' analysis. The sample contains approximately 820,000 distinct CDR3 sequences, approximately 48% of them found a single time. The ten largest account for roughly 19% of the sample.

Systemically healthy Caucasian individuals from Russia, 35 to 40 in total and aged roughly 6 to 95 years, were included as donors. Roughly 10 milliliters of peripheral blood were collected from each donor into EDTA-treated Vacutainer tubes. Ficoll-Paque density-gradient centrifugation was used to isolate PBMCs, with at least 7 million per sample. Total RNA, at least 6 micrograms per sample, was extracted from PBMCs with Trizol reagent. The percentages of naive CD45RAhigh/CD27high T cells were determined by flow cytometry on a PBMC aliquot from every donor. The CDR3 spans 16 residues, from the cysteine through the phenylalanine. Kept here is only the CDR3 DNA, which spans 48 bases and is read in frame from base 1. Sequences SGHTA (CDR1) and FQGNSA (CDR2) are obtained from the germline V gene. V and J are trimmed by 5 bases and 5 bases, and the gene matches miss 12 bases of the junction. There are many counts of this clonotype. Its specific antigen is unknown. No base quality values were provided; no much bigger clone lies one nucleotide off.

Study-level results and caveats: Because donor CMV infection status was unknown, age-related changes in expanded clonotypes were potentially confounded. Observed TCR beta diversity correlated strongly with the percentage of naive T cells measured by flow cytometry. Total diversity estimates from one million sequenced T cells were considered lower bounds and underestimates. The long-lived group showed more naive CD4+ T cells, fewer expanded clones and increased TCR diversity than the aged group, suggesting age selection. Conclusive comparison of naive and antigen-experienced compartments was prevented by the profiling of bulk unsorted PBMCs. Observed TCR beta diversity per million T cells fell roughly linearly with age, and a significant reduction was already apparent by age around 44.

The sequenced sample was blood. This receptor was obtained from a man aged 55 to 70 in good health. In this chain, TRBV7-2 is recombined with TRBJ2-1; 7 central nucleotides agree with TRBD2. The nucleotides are TGTGCCAGCAGCCCCCGTTCTGCGGGGGACCACAATGAGCAGTTCTTC. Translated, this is CASSPRSAGDHNEQFF.